A selection of T cell receptor beta chains follows, all from one sample in a study of blood T cell repertoires in COVID-19. Data came from immunoSEQ multiplex PCR; TCRdb stores just in-frame clones and leaves some out. The sample includes 110,000 to 150,000 clones, 82% of them seen just once. Sequencing was carried out using peripheral blood. The origin of the receptors is a woman older than 75 with acute or convalescent COVID-19. Each CDR3 is given without its conserved first and last residue. Rows give clone size only sometimes, using once, few, many, or a class for an expanded clone.

V gene,J gene,clone size,CDR3 protein
TRBV4-1,TRBJ2-6,few,ASSQLLIAGANVLT
TRBV2,TRBJ1-1,.,ASTMDRNTEAF
TRBV24-1,TRBJ2-7,.,ATSNVGDRGYEQY
TRBV7-9,TRBJ1-6,.,ASSFLANSPLH
TRBV6-5,TRBJ2-1,.,ASSYSGGSGEQF
TRBV7-8,TRBJ2-1,.,ASSPPGFTYNEQF
TRBV11-2,TRBJ1-3,.,ASSLSTGSGNTIY
TRBV7-6,TRBJ2-1,.,ASSLAAGGPSYVKF
TRBV4-1,TRBJ1-4,.,ASSQGQGVQEKLF
TRBV19,TRBJ1-1,few,ASRVREGTEAF
TRBV7-9,TRBJ2-4,few,ASSLDVWEGIAKNIQY
TRBV11-2,TRBJ2-7,.,ASSLGFSGTYEQY
TRBV5-1,TRBJ1-1,once,ASSLAIRGDTEAF
TRBV20-1,TRBJ2-7,.,SARTVGEQY
TRBV11-2,TRBJ2-5,.,ASSSSWPQETQY
TRBV28,TRBJ1-2,.,ASSSANRETS
TRBV5-1,TRBJ2-1,.,ASSVINSGGATNEQF
TRBV27,TRBJ1-1,.,ASSLFGGSAEAF
TRBV18,TRBJ1-1,.,ASSGTGQNTEAF
TRBV19,TRBJ1-5,.,ASSTGMGHNSNQPQH
TRBV9,TRBJ1-6,.,ASSVAGTQESPLH
TRBV4-1,TRBJ1-2,.,ASSQDLWGHPKVYGYT
TRBV28,TRBJ2-1,once,ASSLWSVASGRASYNEQF
TRBV2,TRBJ2-5,.,ASSGAGDQETQY
TRBV5-6,TRBJ1-5,few,ASSLDGSQPQH
TRBV5-1,TRBJ2-3,once,ASARGLAGTDTQY
TRBV7-8,TRBJ2-1,.,ASSLTPSGGVNEQF
TRBV27,TRBJ1-4,.,ASSSGEKLF
TRBV5-1,TRBJ2-1,.,ASSLVPSGGEQF